This is a list of T cell receptor beta chains from one sample in a study of CXCR3-negative and CXCR3-positive naive CD8 T cells. TCRdb reprocessed the 5' RACE reads; each CDR3 protein has one entry and no DNA is given. This table holds over 70,000 distinct CDR3 sequences. The sequenced sample consisted of naive CXCR3- CD8+ T cells from blood. The receptors stem from a human donor in good health. Some clones in this sample may be carry-over from other donors' samples. Each CDR3 is given with its conserved first and last residue. Fields, in order: J gene, V gene, CDR3 protein.

j_gene: TRBJ2-7
v_gene: TRBV29-1
CDR3aa: CSVDQGTGGHEQYF

j_gene: TRBJ2-7
v_gene: TRBV29-1
CDR3aa: CSVEGPDRGYEQYF

j_gene: TRBJ2-2
v_gene: TRBV20-1
CDR3aa: CSARDLYRENTGELFF

j_gene: TRBJ1-2
v_gene: TRBV7-2
CDR3aa: CASSLESGYTF

j_gene: TRBJ2-1
v_gene: TRBV7-9
CDR3aa: CASSLAQGQDNEQFF

j_gene: TRBJ2-2
v_gene: TRBV3-1
CDR3aa: CASSQGGDTGELFF

j_gene: TRBJ2-5
v_gene: TRBV10-3
CDR3aa: CAISESGSSGETQYF

j_gene: TRBJ1-2
v_gene: TRBV6-2/TRBV6-3
CDR3aa: CASRGQPNYGYTF

j_gene: TRBJ2-1
v_gene: TRBV6-5
CDR3aa: CASSPSPGAYNEQFF

j_gene: TRBJ2-3
v_gene: TRBV20-1
CDR3aa: CSAEGGGGTDTQYF

j_gene: TRBJ1-2
v_gene: TRBV28
CDR3aa: CASSHGQGGYGYTF

j_gene: TRBJ2-1
v_gene: TRBV12-3/TRBV12-4
CDR3aa: CASSHGGAYDEQFF

j_gene: TRBJ2-2
v_gene: TRBV6-5
CDR3aa: CASSYWAGETGSGELFF

j_gene: TRBJ2-2
v_gene: TRBV7-9
CDR3aa: CASSEEGNTGELFF

j_gene: TRBJ2-1
v_gene: TRBV7-6
CDR3aa: CASSLSRGGGNENEQFF

j_gene: TRBJ2-7
v_gene: TRBV6-5
CDR3aa: CAAASEDYEQYF

j_gene: TRBJ2-5
v_gene: TRBV5-4
CDR3aa: CAGLLAGGETQYF

j_gene: TRBJ2-1
v_gene: TRBV7-9
CDR3aa: CASSPLAGSSYNEQFF

j_gene: TRBJ2-7
v_gene: TRBV29-1
CDR3aa: CSVEDMASGSIEQYF

j_gene: TRBJ2-2
v_gene: TRBV15
CDR3aa: CATSRDELAVFTGELFF

j_gene: TRBJ2-2
v_gene: TRBV29-1
CDR3aa: CSVVRNTGELFF

j_gene: TRBJ2-7
v_gene: TRBV7-9
CDR3aa: CASSPAGGGSSYEQYF

j_gene: TRBJ2-3
v_gene: TRBV7-2
CDR3aa: CASSWDSTDTQYF

j_gene: TRBJ1-4
v_gene: TRBV12-3/TRBV12-4
CDR3aa: CASSPGGKLFF

j_gene: TRBJ1-1
v_gene: TRBV20-1
CDR3aa: CSASNGRGANTEAFF

j_gene: TRBJ2-7
v_gene: TRBV5-1
CDR3aa: CASSLGTGFLTYEQYF

j_gene: TRBJ2-7
v_gene: TRBV4-3
CDR3aa: CASSQARTSSYEQYF

j_gene: TRBJ1-1
v_gene: TRBV20-1
CDR3aa: CSARATPRGLNTEAFF

j_gene: TRBJ2-7
v_gene: TRBV5-1
CDR3aa: CASSPSTGSPSYEQYF

j_gene: TRBJ2-2
v_gene: TRBV7-9
CDR3aa: CASSLRTSWTGELFF

j_gene: TRBJ2-1
v_gene: TRBV28
CDR3aa: CASAGTSASYNEQFF

j_gene: TRBJ2-1
v_gene: TRBV4-2
CDR3aa: CASSQVASGGNEQFF

j_gene: TRBJ1-1
v_gene: TRBV6-6
CDR3aa: CASSYGGTEAFF

j_gene: TRBJ2-3
v_gene: TRBV10-3
CDR3aa: CAIRDYSGTSGGTRSSTDTQYF

j_gene: TRBJ2-7
v_gene: TRBV28
CDR3aa: CASSLQGAGTLYEQYF

j_gene: TRBJ2-1
v_gene: TRBV29-1
CDR3aa: CSVAFRDRGLFEQFF

j_gene: TRBJ1-5
v_gene: TRBV6-5
CDR3aa: CASSYGRNQPQHF